This T cell receptor beta chain was profiled in a study of low-dose radiotherapy and immunotherapy resistance in tumors. Study context: Cohort 2 received 1 Gy per fraction every two weeks, totaling 13 Gy over 26 weeks. Aspirin was taken orally by patients at 300 mg daily for four cycles from cycle 1 day 1.

By share of the sample, this clonotype is medium-sized. Germline-derived CDR1 and CDR2 are MDHEN and SYDVKM. V gave up 7 bases and J gave up 2 bases, with 9 bases separating them. This CDR3 comprises 13 residues. First-strand cDNA used TRAV- and TRBV-specific primers, covering alpha and beta chains. With a V-primer adapter and a constant-region primer, TCRs were amplified for approximately 19 PCR cycles. Each CDR3 protein gets one entry after TCRdb re-called the reads with MiXCR. The sample has 60,000 to 75,000 distinct CDR3 sequences; 26% are singletons. Time point meaning: before trial treatment. The sequence came from a male donor with rectosigmoid adenocarcinoma. The material sequenced was PBMCs, taken before treatment. The chain is built from TRBV28 and TRBJ1-5; no firm D call. CDR3 nucleotide sequence: TGTGCCAGCAAAGTCGGGGGCAATCAGCCCCAGCATTTT. Its protein is CASKVGGNQPQHF.